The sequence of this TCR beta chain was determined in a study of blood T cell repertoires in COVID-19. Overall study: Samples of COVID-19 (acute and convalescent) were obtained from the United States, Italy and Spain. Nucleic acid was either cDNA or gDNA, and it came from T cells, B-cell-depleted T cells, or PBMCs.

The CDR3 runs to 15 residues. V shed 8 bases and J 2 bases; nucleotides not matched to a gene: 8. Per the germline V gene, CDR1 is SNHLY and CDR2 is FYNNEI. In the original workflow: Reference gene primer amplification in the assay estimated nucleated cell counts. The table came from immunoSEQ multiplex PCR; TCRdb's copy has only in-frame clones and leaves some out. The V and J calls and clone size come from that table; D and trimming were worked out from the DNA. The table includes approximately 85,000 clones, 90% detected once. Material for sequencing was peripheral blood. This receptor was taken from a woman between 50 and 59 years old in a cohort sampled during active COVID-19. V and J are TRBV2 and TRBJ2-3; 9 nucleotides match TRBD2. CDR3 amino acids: CASRPSGMVTDTQYF. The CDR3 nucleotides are TGTGCCAGCCGTCCTAGCGGGATGGTCACAGATACGCAGTATTTT.